Listed below are T cell receptor beta chains from one sample, sequenced in a study of shared clonotypes between healthy human individuals. Some clones are missing from TCRdb's copy, which holds only in-frame ones; the method was immunoSEQ multiplex PCR. The sample lists 95,000 to 120,000 clones; 68% were seen once. The material sequenced was memory CD8+ T cells sorted from blood. The receptors were sampled from a woman in her 30s in good health. Each CDR3 is given with its conserved first and last residue. A D gene is named only where the DNA matches it firmly. Clone size is given for some rows only: seen once, a few or many times, or a class if the clone is expanded.

CDR3nt: TGTGCCAGCAGCTTGATAAGGGGGCGTACTTACGAGCAGTACTTC
CDR3aa: CASSLIRGRTYEQYF
v_gene: TRBV5-4
j_gene: TRBJ2-7
abundance: .
d_gene: TRBD1

CDR3nt: TGTGCCAGCAGTGTTAGCGGGAGATTTGAGCAGTTCTTC
CDR3aa: CASSVSGRFEQFF
v_gene: TRBV6-4
j_gene: TRBJ2-1
abundance: .
d_gene: TRBD2

CDR3nt: TGTGCCAGCACCATCGGGACAGCGAACACCGGGGAGCTGTTTTTT
CDR3aa: CASTIGTANTGELFF
v_gene: TRBV27
j_gene: TRBJ2-2
abundance: .
d_gene: TRBD1

CDR3nt: TGCGCCAGCAGCTTGCCCGCGGGGGCGTTGTCCTACAATGAGCAGTTCTTC
CDR3aa: CASSLPAGALSYNEQFF
v_gene: TRBV5-1
j_gene: TRBJ2-1
abundance: .
d_gene: .

CDR3nt: TGTGCCTGGAGTATCAGTAGGTACGAGCAGTACTTC
CDR3aa: CAWSISRYEQYF
v_gene: TRBV30
j_gene: TRBJ2-7
abundance: .
d_gene: .

CDR3nt: TGTGCCAGCAGTCCTCGGGGGCACAGGGTCGAAGCTTTCTTT
CDR3aa: CASSPRGHRVEAFF
v_gene: TRBV2
j_gene: TRBJ1-1
abundance: .
d_gene: .

CDR3nt: TGTGCCAGCAGCGTAGGTGGGAATAGGGAAAATGAGCAGTTCTTC
CDR3aa: CASSVGGNRENEQFF
v_gene: TRBV9
j_gene: TRBJ2-1
abundance: .
d_gene: .

CDR3nt: TGTGCCAGCAGCTTGGGATTGGAACAGGGTATCGAGACCCAGTACTTC
CDR3aa: CASSLGLEQGIETQYF
v_gene: TRBV11-1
j_gene: TRBJ2-5
abundance: .
d_gene: .

CDR3nt: TGTGCCAGCAGCGACGGGGCGGGAGCGGCAGATACGCAGTATTTT
CDR3aa: CASSDGAGAADTQYF
v_gene: TRBV6-4
j_gene: TRBJ2-3
abundance: many
d_gene: TRBD2

CDR3nt: TGTGCCAGCAGCTTTGGGGGGTTTACTGAAGCTTTCTTT
CDR3aa: CASSFGGFTEAFF
v_gene: TRBV5-6
j_gene: TRBJ1-1
abundance: .
d_gene: .

CDR3nt: TGTGCCAGCAGCCAAGATGGGGCAGGGCCGGCTTTCTTT
CDR3aa: CASSQDGAGPAFF
v_gene: TRBV7-9
j_gene: TRBJ1-1
abundance: .
d_gene: .

CDR3nt: TGCGCCAGCAGCACGGGACAGAAGCACTCTGGAAACACCATATATTTT
CDR3aa: CASSTGQKHSGNTIYF
v_gene: TRBV5-1
j_gene: TRBJ1-3
abundance: .
d_gene: TRBD1

CDR3nt: TGTGCCAGCAGACACGGGGGGCGGTATGGCTACACCTTC
CDR3aa: CASRHGGRYGYTF
v_gene: TRBV27
j_gene: TRBJ1-2
abundance: .
d_gene: .

CDR3nt: TGTGCCAGCAGCCACGGGGACTCCTACGAGCAGTACTTC
CDR3aa: CASSHGDSYEQYF
v_gene: TRBV5-6
j_gene: TRBJ2-7
abundance: .
d_gene: .

CDR3nt: TGCGCCAGCAGCTTGGCCTGGGGGCTCGAGCAGTACTTC
CDR3aa: CASSLAWGLEQYF
v_gene: TRBV5-1
j_gene: TRBJ2-7
abundance: .
d_gene: .

CDR3nt: TGTGCCAGCAGCCTCCAGTGGGGGGGGAGGGCCGACACAGATACGCAGTATTTT
CDR3aa: CASSLQWGGRADTDTQYF
v_gene: TRBV11-3
j_gene: TRBJ2-3
abundance: once
d_gene: TRBD2

CDR3nt: TGTGCCAGCAGTACGCCTAGCACAGATACGCAGTATTTT
CDR3aa: CASSTPSTDTQYF
v_gene: TRBV25-1
j_gene: TRBJ2-3
abundance: .
d_gene: .

CDR3nt: TGTGCCAGCAGTTACTCGAGTACGGGAGATCCCCTCGAGCAGTACTTC
CDR3aa: CASSYSSTGDPLEQYF
v_gene: TRBV6-4
j_gene: TRBJ2-7
abundance: .
d_gene: .

CDR3nt: TGTGCCAGCAGTTCACCGACGACACCTCCCTACGAGCAGTACTTC
CDR3aa: CASSSPTTPPYEQYF
v_gene: TRBV27
j_gene: TRBJ2-7
abundance: few
d_gene: .

CDR3nt: TGTGCCAGCAACTACCCCGGGACAGGGGAAAACGAGCAGTACTTC
CDR3aa: CASNYPGTGENEQYF
v_gene: TRBV5-8
j_gene: TRBJ2-7
abundance: .
d_gene: TRBD1

CDR3nt: TGTGCCAGTAGTATCGGCTTAAGCTCCTACAATGAGCAGTTCTTC
CDR3aa: CASSIGLSSYNEQFF
v_gene: TRBV19
j_gene: TRBJ2-1
abundance: .
d_gene: .

CDR3nt: TGCGCCAGCAGCCGGGGGAACACTGAAGCTTTCTTT
CDR3aa: CASSRGNTEAFF
v_gene: TRBV4-1
j_gene: TRBJ1-1
abundance: .
d_gene: .

CDR3nt: TGTGCCAACTCGTTGGTGACTAGCGGCTACGAGCAGTACTTC
CDR3aa: CANSLVTSGYEQYF
v_gene: TRBV6-4
j_gene: TRBJ2-7
abundance: .
d_gene: TRBD2

CDR3nt: TGTGCCAGCAGCTTAGCGAGGCAGGAGGGCTTCTATGGCTACACCTTC
CDR3aa: CASSLARQEGFYGYTF
v_gene: TRBV7-9
j_gene: TRBJ1-2
abundance: .
d_gene: .

CDR3nt: TGTGCCAGCAGTTTTAATGAGGGACATCCCCAAGAAAAACTGTTTTTT
CDR3aa: CASSFNEGHPQEKLFF
v_gene: TRBV2
j_gene: TRBJ1-4
abundance: .
d_gene: .

CDR3nt: TGTGCCAGCAGCTCCACAGGGCTCCCCTATGAGACCCAGTACTTC
CDR3aa: CASSSTGLPYETQYF
v_gene: TRBV9
j_gene: TRBJ2-5
abundance: .
d_gene: .

CDR3nt: TGTGCCACCAGCAATGGCGGGAGTATAGACGAGCAGTACTTC
CDR3aa: CATSNGGSIDEQYF
v_gene: TRBV15
j_gene: TRBJ2-7
abundance: .
d_gene: TRBD2

CDR3nt: TGTGCCAGCAGACATCATATTCAAGCGGCGAACACTGAAGCTTTCTTT
CDR3aa: CASRHHIQAANTEAFF
v_gene: TRBV5-6
j_gene: TRBJ1-1
abundance: many
d_gene: .

CDR3nt: TGTGCCAGCAGCTTAGCCGAAGATACGCAGTATTTT
CDR3aa: CASSLAEDTQYF
v_gene: TRBV7-6
j_gene: TRBJ2-3
abundance: .
d_gene: .

CDR3nt: TGTGCCAGCAGCTTGGATTACAAGCGGAACGTCAAGGGCTACGAGCAGTACTTC
CDR3aa: CASSLDYKRNVKGYEQYF
v_gene: TRBV5-5
j_gene: TRBJ2-7
abundance: .
d_gene: .

CDR3nt: TGTGCCAGCAGTGATTCATTTGCGGGAGGGCCGAATGAGCAGTTCTTC
CDR3aa: CASSDSFAGGPNEQFF
v_gene: TRBV6-4
j_gene: TRBJ2-1
abundance: few
d_gene: TRBD2

CDR3nt: TGTGCCAGCTCCTCAGCCGAAAGGGGACGCAATCAGCCCCAGCATTTT
CDR3aa: CASSSAERGRNQPQHF
v_gene: TRBV18
j_gene: TRBJ1-5
abundance: .
d_gene: .

CDR3nt: TGTGCCAGCAGCTTGGAGGAGAGAGAGACCCAGTACTTC
CDR3aa: CASSLEERETQYF
v_gene: TRBV5-4
j_gene: TRBJ2-5
abundance: .
d_gene: .

CDR3nt: TGCGCCAGCAGCCATTACTGGGGACTAGCGGGAGCGACCCAGTACTTC
CDR3aa: CASSHYWGLAGATQYF
v_gene: TRBV4-1
j_gene: TRBJ2-5
abundance: once
d_gene: TRBD2

CDR3nt: TGTGCCAGCAGTTCGCGAGGCGGGAGGGTCTACGAGCAGTACTTC
CDR3aa: CASSSRGGRVYEQYF
v_gene: TRBV27
j_gene: TRBJ2-7
abundance: few
d_gene: TRBD2

CDR3nt: TGTGCCAGCAGTTTGACGACCGGCACTGAAGCTTTCTTT
CDR3aa: CASSLTTGTEAFF
v_gene: TRBV28
j_gene: TRBJ1-1
abundance: .
d_gene: .

CDR3nt: TGTGCCAGCAGTCGTGACGGGAGCACAGATACGCAGTATTTT
CDR3aa: CASSRDGSTDTQYF
v_gene: TRBV6-4
j_gene: TRBJ2-3
abundance: few
d_gene: .

CDR3nt: TGCGCCAGCAGCATGGACTCTAGCTCCTACAATGAGCAGTTCTTC
CDR3aa: CASSMDSSSYNEQFF
v_gene: TRBV5-1
j_gene: TRBJ2-1
abundance: once
d_gene: .

CDR3nt: TGTGCCAGCAGCTTAAAGGTTCTAGCGGGAGAGTTGCCCACAGATACGCAGTATTTT
CDR3aa: CASSLKVLAGELPTDTQYF
v_gene: TRBV7-9
j_gene: TRBJ2-3
abundance: .
d_gene: TRBD2

CDR3nt: TGTGCCAGCTCACCACGCCGGGGAACCGCCCAAGAGACCCAGTACTTC
CDR3aa: CASSPRRGTAQETQYF
v_gene: TRBV18
j_gene: TRBJ2-5
abundance: .
d_gene: .

CDR3nt: TGTGCCAGCAGTTTATTAATGGGACAGGGTACAGCTTTCTTT
CDR3aa: CASSLLMGQGTAFF
v_gene: TRBV28
j_gene: TRBJ1-1
abundance: .
d_gene: TRBD1

CDR3nt: TGTGCCAGTAGGGGGGCCGACAGGGGCTATGGCTACACCTTC
CDR3aa: CASRGADRGYGYTF
v_gene: TRBV19
j_gene: TRBJ1-2
abundance: .
d_gene: TRBD1

CDR3nt: TGTGCCAGCAGCCACCTTTACTGGGACTTCGGCAATGAGCAGTTCTTC
CDR3aa: CASSHLYWDFGNEQFF
v_gene: TRBV7-6
j_gene: TRBJ2-1
abundance: .
d_gene: .

CDR3nt: TGTGCCACCAGCAGAGATAACTTTGGGGAGCGGGGCTACGAGCAGTACTTC
CDR3aa: CATSRDNFGERGYEQYF
v_gene: TRBV15
j_gene: TRBJ2-7
abundance: .
d_gene: TRBD2

CDR3nt: TGTGCCAGTAGTACTCCAGACAGGGGAGGGAATGAAAAACTGTTTTTT
CDR3aa: CASSTPDRGGNEKLFF
v_gene: TRBV19
j_gene: TRBJ1-4
abundance: .
d_gene: TRBD1

CDR3nt: TGTGCCAGCAGCTTGGATGGGGTTGGGGGCGAGCAGTACTTC
CDR3aa: CASSLDGVGGEQYF
v_gene: TRBV5-6
j_gene: TRBJ2-7
abundance: .
d_gene: .

CDR3nt: TGTGCCAGCAGTTCCAGAACGGAAGATACGCAGTATTTT
CDR3aa: CASSSRTEDTQYF
v_gene: TRBV28
j_gene: TRBJ2-3
abundance: .
d_gene: .

CDR3nt: TGTGCCAGTAGTATGGGCCCAGGCTACGAGCAGTACTTC
CDR3aa: CASSMGPGYEQYF
v_gene: TRBV19
j_gene: TRBJ2-7
abundance: .
d_gene: .

CDR3nt: TGTGCCAGCAGCCGCGAAAAGCTCCTAACCCTCTACGAGCAGTACTTC
CDR3aa: CASSREKLLTLYEQYF
v_gene: TRBV7-9
j_gene: TRBJ2-7
abundance: .
d_gene: .

CDR3nt: TGTGCCAGCAGCGGCCTAGCGGGAGATCCTAAAGGCTACGAGCAGTACTTC
CDR3aa: CASSGLAGDPKGYEQYF
v_gene: TRBV11-2
j_gene: TRBJ2-7
abundance: .
d_gene: TRBD2

CDR3nt: TGTGCCAGCGGTGAAGAGCCGTACGAGCAGTACTTC
CDR3aa: CASGEEPYEQYF
v_gene: TRBV6-1
j_gene: TRBJ2-7
abundance: .
d_gene: .

CDR3nt: TGTGCCAGCAGTGACCTTGGGGATCAGCCCCAGCATTTT
CDR3aa: CASSDLGDQPQHF
v_gene: TRBV6-1
j_gene: TRBJ1-5
abundance: .
d_gene: .

CDR3nt: TGTGCCAGCAGTTTATCATGGGGCAATGAGCAGTTCTTC
CDR3aa: CASSLSWGNEQFF
v_gene: TRBV27
j_gene: TRBJ2-1
abundance: .
d_gene: .

CDR3nt: TGTGCCAGCAGCTCGGGACTAGCGGGAGAGGGCATTCAGTACTTC
CDR3aa: CASSSGLAGEGIQYF
v_gene: TRBV7-6
j_gene: TRBJ2-4
abundance: .
d_gene: TRBD2